Listed below are T cell receptor beta chains from one sample, sequenced in a study of shared clonotypes between healthy human individuals. Sequencing used immunoSEQ multiplex PCR; TCRdb keeps in-frame clones, though not all of them. This sample has around 1.1 million clones, with 70% to 85% found just once. Sequencing input: memory CD4+ T cells from PBMCs. The receptors were sampled from a man younger than 30 in good health. Some clones in this sample may be carry-over from other donors' samples. Both conserved end residues are part of each CDR3. Fields, in order: CDR3 DNA, CDR3 protein, J gene, clone size, V gene, D gene. D genes are given only for firm matches. Clone size is given for some rows only: seen once, a few or many times, or a class if the clone is expanded.

CDR3 DNA: TGCGCCAGCAGCTTGGGTGGGGCGGCCCCCACAGATACGCAGTATTTT; CDR3 protein: CASSLGGAAPTDTQYF; J gene: TRBJ2-3; clone size: .; V gene: TRBV5-1; D gene: .
CDR3 DNA: TGTGCCAGCAGCGCCAAGGACAGCAACACTGAAGCTTTCTTT; CDR3 protein: CASSAKDSNTEAFF; J gene: TRBJ1-1; clone size: .; V gene: TRBV7-9; D gene: .
CDR3 DNA: TGTGCCAGCAGCTCGGGACTAGCGGGTAGCTCCTACGAGCAGTACTTC; CDR3 protein: CASSSGLAGSSYEQYF; J gene: TRBJ2-7; clone size: .; V gene: TRBV5-4; D gene: TRBD2
CDR3 DNA: TGTGCCAGCAGCGTAGTGCAGGGACCCTATGGCTACACCTTC; CDR3 protein: CASSVVQGPYGYTF; J gene: TRBJ1-2; clone size: .; V gene: TRBV9; D gene: .
CDR3 DNA: TGCAGTGCTAGCGATAGCGGGATGTTCTTC; CDR3 protein: CSASDSGMFF; J gene: TRBJ2-1; clone size: .; V gene: TRBV20-1; D gene: TRBD2
CDR3 DNA: TGCGCCAGCAGCCAGACCGGGACAGGGGGTTACGAGCAGTACTTC; CDR3 protein: CASSQTGTGGYEQYF; J gene: TRBJ2-7; clone size: .; V gene: TRBV5-1; D gene: TRBD1
CDR3 DNA: TGCGCCAGCACCCCCGGGACATCTAAGTACGAGCAGTACTTC; CDR3 protein: CASTPGTSKYEQYF; J gene: TRBJ2-7; clone size: few; V gene: TRBV10-1; D gene: .
CDR3 DNA: TGTGCCAGCAGCTTACCGGGACAGGGGTTCGTGAACACTGAAGCTTTCTTT; CDR3 protein: CASSLPGQGFVNTEAFF; J gene: TRBJ1-1; clone size: .; V gene: TRBV5-4; D gene: TRBD1
CDR3 DNA: TGCGCCAGCAGCCAAGGAGGGTACTACGAGCAGTACTTC; CDR3 protein: CASSQGGYYEQYF; J gene: TRBJ2-7; clone size: many; V gene: TRBV4-3; D gene: .
CDR3 DNA: TGTGCTAGTGGCGGAGCGGGAGGGAACACCGGGGAGCTGTTTTTT; CDR3 protein: CASGGAGGNTGELFF; J gene: TRBJ2-2; clone size: .; V gene: TRBV12-5; D gene: TRBD2
CDR3 DNA: TGTGCCAGCAGCAAACAACCGACAGTGAATCAGCCCCAGCATTTT; CDR3 protein: CASSKQPTVNQPQHF; J gene: TRBJ1-5; clone size: once; V gene: TRBV7-2; D gene: .
CDR3 DNA: TGCGCCAGCAGCCCGGCAGGAGACACAGATACGCAGTATTTT; CDR3 protein: CASSPAGDTDTQYF; J gene: TRBJ2-3; clone size: .; V gene: TRBV4-3; D gene: .
CDR3 DNA: TGTGCCAGCAGCCAAGCCGCTAGCGGCTCTAGCACAGATACGCAGTATTTT; CDR3 protein: CASSQAASGSSTDTQYF; J gene: TRBJ2-3; clone size: .; V gene: TRBV4-2; D gene: TRBD2
CDR3 DNA: TGCGCCAGCAGCCAAGATAATCGGGGGGCGAGGGCTTTCTTT; CDR3 protein: CASSQDNRGARAFF; J gene: TRBJ1-1; clone size: .; V gene: TRBV4-3; D gene: .
CDR3 DNA: TGTGCCATCAGTGAAAAACAGGGAGAAAAACTGTTTTTT; CDR3 protein: CAISEKQGEKLFF; J gene: TRBJ1-4; clone size: .; V gene: TRBV10-3; D gene: .
CDR3 DNA: TGTGCCAGCAGCTTACTAGGAGCTAGCGGGAGTCCAGATACGCAGTATTTT; CDR3 protein: CASSLLGASGSPDTQYF; J gene: TRBJ2-3; clone size: .; V gene: TRBV11-3; D gene: TRBD2
CDR3 DNA: TGTGCCAGCAGCTTGGGACAGGGCCCTGACTCCAGTCCCTTC; CDR3 protein: CASSLGQGPDSSPF; J gene: TRBJ2-7; clone size: once; V gene: TRBV5-6; D gene: TRBD1
CDR3 DNA: TGCGCCAGCAGCTACCCCGGGCAGGGTGCTGAAGCTTTCTTT; CDR3 protein: CASSYPGQGAEAFF; J gene: TRBJ1-1; clone size: .; V gene: TRBV5-1; D gene: .
CDR3 DNA: TGTGCCAGCAGTGCGCAGTATTTT; CDR3 protein: CASSAQYF; J gene: TRBJ2-3; clone size: .; V gene: TRBV2; D gene: .
CDR3 DNA: TGTGCCAGCTCACCGGAGGCGGACTCCTACAATGAGCAGTTCTTC; CDR3 protein: CASSPEADSYNEQFF; J gene: TRBJ2-1; clone size: .; V gene: TRBV18; D gene: .
CDR3 DNA: TGTGCCAGCACCCTCGGGGGCTCTGGGGCCAACGTCCTGACTTTC; CDR3 protein: CASTLGGSGANVLTF; J gene: TRBJ2-6; clone size: .; V gene: TRBV5-4; D gene: .
CDR3 DNA: TGTGCCATCAGTGCCTATCAGACGTCCAGCTACGAGCAGTACTTC; CDR3 protein: CAISAYQTSSYEQYF; J gene: TRBJ2-7; clone size: .; V gene: TRBV10-3; D gene: .
CDR3 DNA: TGTGCCAGCTCACCGAGTCGGCAGACCTACGAGCAGTACTTC; CDR3 protein: CASSPSRQTYEQYF; J gene: TRBJ2-7; clone size: .; V gene: TRBV18; D gene: .
CDR3 DNA: TGTGCCAGCAGCTTAAGGACAGACGCGAACACCGGGGAGCTGTTTTTT; CDR3 protein: CASSLRTDANTGELFF; J gene: TRBJ2-2; clone size: .; V gene: TRBV7-8; D gene: .
CDR3 DNA: TGTGCCAGCAGTGTCGACTCTAACTATGGCTACACCTTC; CDR3 protein: CASSVDSNYGYTF; J gene: TRBJ1-2; clone size: .; V gene: TRBV6-5; D gene: .
CDR3 DNA: TGTGCCACCAGGGCGGCGGGTGAAAAACTGTTTTTT; CDR3 protein: CATRAAGEKLFF; J gene: TRBJ1-4; clone size: .; V gene: TRBV28; D gene: .
CDR3 DNA: TGTGCCAGCAGTACACCCTCGACAGGGAGACAGCCCCAGCATTTT; CDR3 protein: CASSTPSTGRQPQHF; J gene: TRBJ1-5; clone size: .; V gene: TRBV28; D gene: TRBD1
CDR3 DNA: TGTGCCTGGACCAAAAAATGGGGGGGATACGAGCAGTACTTC; CDR3 protein: CAWTKKWGGYEQYF; J gene: TRBJ2-7; clone size: .; V gene: TRBV30; D gene: TRBD2
CDR3 DNA: TGCGCCAGCAGCTTGGCCCCGGGGACTAGTGAGCAGTTCTTC; CDR3 protein: CASSLAPGTSEQFF; J gene: TRBJ2-1; clone size: .; V gene: TRBV5-1; D gene: TRBD2
CDR3 DNA: TGCGCCAGCAGCTTGGCCTTGGCGGGATCAACTGAGCAGTTCTTC; CDR3 protein: CASSLALAGSTEQFF; J gene: TRBJ2-1; clone size: .; V gene: TRBV5-1; D gene: .
CDR3 DNA: TGCAGCGCCACAGAGGGTGGAACTAATGAAAAACTGTTTTTT; CDR3 protein: CSATEGGTNEKLFF; J gene: TRBJ1-4; clone size: few; V gene: TRBV29-1; D gene: .
CDR3 DNA: TGTGCCAGCAGCCCCCGCCCGGTCGTAGATACGCAGTATTTT; CDR3 protein: CASSPRPVVDTQYF; J gene: TRBJ2-3; clone size: .; V gene: TRBV9; D gene: .
CDR3 DNA: TGTGCCAGCAGTCCACAACCAAGGATTAATGAAAAACTGTTTTTT; CDR3 protein: CASSPQPRINEKLFF; J gene: TRBJ1-4; clone size: .; V gene: TRBV6-5; D gene: .
CDR3 DNA: TGCGCCAGCAGCTTGTCAGGGGGCGAGGAGACCCAGTACTTC; CDR3 protein: CASSLSGGEETQYF; J gene: TRBJ2-5; clone size: .; V gene: TRBV5-1; D gene: TRBD1
CDR3 DNA: TGTGCCAGCAGTCCGAGATACTCTGGGGCCAACGTCCTGACTTTC; CDR3 protein: CASSPRYSGANVLTF; J gene: TRBJ2-6; clone size: .; V gene: TRBV6-5; D gene: .